The text below deals with one TCR beta chain. Per the original methods: Estimated nucleated cell counts came from reference gene primer amplification. The protocol was immunoSEQ multiplex PCR, while the TCRdb copy is restricted to in-frame clones and leaves out a portion. That table supplies the V and J calls and clone size; D and trimming were determined from the DNA. The sample consists of under 120,000 clones, 65% to 80% of them appearing once. This sample is part of a study of blood T cell repertoires in COVID-19. Study-wide background: Collection of acute and convalescent COVID-19 samples took place in the United States, Italy and Spain. The analysed material was cDNA or gDNA that came from T cells, B-cell-depleted T cells, or PBMCs.

Sequenced sample: peripheral blood. The TCR originated in a man between 65 and 85 years old with active or convalescent COVID-19.

The CDR3 bases are TGCGCCAGCAGCTCGGGACAGGGGGCAGATACGCAGTATTTT. This gives the protein CASSSGQGADTQYF. The chain employs TRBV5-1 and TRBJ2-3; 11 bases fit TRBD1. The CDR3 covers 14 residues. The germline gives CDR1 SGHRS, CDR2 YFSETQ. Trimming removed 3 bases from V and 4 bases from J; junction bases left unmatched: 1.